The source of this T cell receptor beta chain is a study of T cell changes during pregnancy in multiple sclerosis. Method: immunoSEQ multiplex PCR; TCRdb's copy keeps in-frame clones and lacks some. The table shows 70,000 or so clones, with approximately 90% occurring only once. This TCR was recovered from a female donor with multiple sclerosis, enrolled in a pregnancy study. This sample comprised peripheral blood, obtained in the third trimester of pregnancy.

This CDR3 reads CASSDLRGQKLFF. The CDR3, as DNA: TGTGCCAGCAGTGACTTGAGGGGGCAAAAACTGTTTTTT. The chain recombines TRBV2 with TRBJ1-4, with 7 bases lining up with TRBD1. This CDR3 is 13 amino acids long. The junction had 4 bases not matched to a gene; V was cut back by 3 bases and J by 9 bases. The germline V gene has CDR1 SNHLY and CDR2 FYNNEI.